These 21 T cell receptor beta chains were sequenced from one sample in a study of blood T cell repertoires in COVID-19. Some clones are missing from TCRdb's copy, which holds only in-frame ones; the method was immunoSEQ multiplex PCR. This table holds around 81,000 clones, 83% found once. Sequencing was carried out using peripheral blood. These receptor sequences come from a man aged 80 or over with acute or convalescent COVID-19.

The genes are TRBV7-2 and TRBJ2-4; possibly TRBD1 for D (5 bases). CDR3 length: 14 residues. In germline, CDR1 is SGHTA, CDR2 FQGNSA. Trimming stripped 2 bases from V and 9 bases from J, with 14 bases between. The CDR3 sequence: CASSLSLDTSIQYF. CDR3 nucleotide sequence: TGTGCCAGCAGCTTATCACTGGACACGAGCATTCAGTACTTC.

The chain joins TRBV18 to TRBJ1-1, with D hard to call. CDR3 length equals 13 residues. V lost 1 base to trimming and J lost 3 bases, with 6 bases between them. Germline V lookup: CDR1 KGHSH, CDR2 LQKENI. The CDR3 is CASSPLEDTEAFF. The CDR3 DNA sequence: TGTGCCAGCTCACCACTCGAGGACACTGAAGCTTTCTTT.

V and J are TRBV5-1 and TRBJ2-5; D unclear. The ends were cut back, 3 bases at V and 3 bases at J, with 6 bases in the middle. Germline lookup yields CDR1 SGHRS and CDR2 YFSETQ. CDR3 length equals 12 residues. The CDR3: CASSSPEETQYF. As DNA, the CDR3 is TGCGCCAGCAGCTCCCCTGAAGAGACCCAGTACTTC.

This chain's CDR3 is CASSLEGANTEAFF. CDR3 nucleotide sequence: TGTGCCAGCAGCTTAGAGGGGGCGAACACTGAAGCTTTCTTT. The chain is built from TRBV11-2 and TRBJ1-1, with TRBD1 as a possible D gene (6 bases). Trimming stripped 0 bases from V and 1 base from J, with 6 bases between. The germline CDR1 and CDR2 sequences are SGHAT and FQNNGV. This CDR3 is built from 14 residues.

The chain carries TRBV19 and TRBJ1-2; D uncertain. Germline lookup yields CDR1 LNHDA and CDR2 SQIVND (reference sequence). The CDR3 contains 14 residues. Trimming cost V 5 bases and J 3 bases, with 13 bases left between them. In DNA, the CDR3 is TGTGCCAGTAGTGAGAGGGATGGAGACTATGGCTACACCTTC. Protein sequence: CASSERDGDYGYTF.

This clone was seen a single time. Additional DNA sequences in this sample encode the identical CDR3. This sequence joins TRBV18 and TRBJ1-1; D is possibly TRBD1 (6 bases). Trimming took off 2 bases at V and 1 base at J, with 8 bases between the two ends. The CDR3 is 14 amino acids. Germline loops: CDR1 KGHSH, CDR2 LQKENI. CDR3 DNA: TGTGCCAGCTCACCAAGGGGGGGGAACACTGAAGCTTTCTTT. It encodes CASSPRGGNTEAFF.

The CDR3 sequence is CASSLLAGGTDTQYF. The CDR3 bases are TGTGCCAGCTCACTACTAGCGGGGGGCACAGATACGCAGTATTTT. This chain links TRBV18 with TRBJ2-3, with 11 positions matching TRBD2. V lost 4 bases to trimming and J lost 1 base; unmatched junction nucleotides: 1. This CDR3 has 15 amino acids. The germline V gene has CDR1 KGHSH and CDR2 LQKENI. Full variable domain (missing parts from reference TRBV18 and TRBJ2-3): NAGVMQNPRHLVRRRGQEARLRCSPMKGHSHVYWYRQLPEEGLKFMVYLQKENIIDESGMPKERFSAEFPKEGPSILRIQQVVRGDSAAYFCASSLLAGGTDTQYFGPGTRLTVL.

The chain has TRBV19 and TRBJ2-6; perhaps TRBD1 as D (6 bases). The CDR3 covers 16 residues. V shed 6 bases and J shed 4 bases, with 16 bases lying between them. Germline CDR1 LNHDA, CDR2 SQIVND (reference sequence). CDR3 region: CASRMTGSWGANVLTF. For the CDR3, the DNA is TGTGCCAGTAGGATGACAGGCTCCTGGGGGGCCAACGTCCTGACTTTC.

The chain carries TRBV14 and TRBJ1-2; 8 bases map to TRBD1. The CDR3 has 15 amino acids. The germline V gene encodes CDR1 SGHDN and CDR2 FVKESK. After removal of 5 bases from V and 8 bases from J, the junction contained 13 bases not matched to a gene. The CDR3, as DNA: TGTGCCAGCAGCGAAAACGACGGACAGGGATCGGGCTACACCTTC. Translated: CASSENDGQGSGYTF.

This clone was counted a few times. The J gene is TRBJ2-7, the V gene TRBV5-6; TRBD2 might be the D (6 bases). Trimming removed 4 bases at V and 5 bases at J, with 22 bases between. Germline loops: CDR1 SGHDT, CDR2 YYEEEE. The CDR3 sequence is 16 residues long. The CDR3 sequence is CASSLWAWGSGHEQYF. As DNA, the CDR3 is TGTGCCAGCAGCCTGTGGGCATGGGGTAGCGGCCACGAGCAGTACTTC. Drawing the rest from reference TRBV5-6 and TRBJ2-7, the complete variable domain is DAGVTQSPTHLIKTRGQQVTLRCSPKSGHDTVSWYQQALGQGPQFIFQYYEEEERQRGNFPDRFSGHQFPNYSSELNVNALLLGDSALYLCASSLWAWGSGHEQYFGPGTRLTVT.

This clone appeared a few times. The J gene is TRBJ2-7, the V gene TRBV3-1 (or the pseudogene TRBV3-2); 9 bases map to TRBD1. The CDR3 contains 15 residues. In germline, CDR1 is LGHDT, CDR2 YNNKEL (reference sequence). V shed 9 bases and J 3 bases; nucleotides not matched to a gene: 12. The chain's CDR3 is CASTLKLGQGYEQYF. The CDR3 bases are TGTGCCAGTACCCTTAAGCTGGGACAGGGCTACGAGCAGTACTTC.

The chain couples TRBV19 to TRBJ1-5; 8 bases are shared with TRBD1. Per germline, CDR1 LNHDA and CDR2 SQIVND (reference sequence). Germline trimming cut 7 bases from V and 3 bases from J; bases unmatched to any gene: 20. The CDR3 loop spans 19 amino acids. CDR3 DNA: TGTGCCAGTACCCAATTGGGGCAGGGGGCGCGGGGGCACAATCAGCCCCAGCATTTT. Protein sequence: CASTQLGQGARGHNQPQHF.

V usage is TRBV28 and J usage is TRBJ2-1; D is unresolved. Trimming cost V 5 bases and J 15 bases, with 14 bases left between them. The CDR3 is 11 amino acids. Germline CDR1 MDHEN, CDR2 SYDVKM. CDR3: CASSDLVLLFF. The CDR3, as DNA: TGTGCCAGCAGTGATCTAGTTTTGCTGTTCTTC.

This clone was seen more than once but under ten times. The chain recombines TRBV6-2 or TRBV6-3 with TRBJ1-2, with D unresolved. This CDR3 is built from 15 residues. V was shortened by 0 bases and J by 2 bases, with 10 bases between the two germline ends. Germline V gives CDR1 MNHEY, CDR2 SVGEGT. The CDR3 here is CASSYSGRSNYGYTF. The DNA for the CDR3 is TGTGCCAGCAGTTACTCGGGCAGATCAAACTATGGCTACACCTTC.

The V call is TRBV18, the J call TRBJ2-7; TRBD1 aligns across 10 bases. CDR1 is KGHSH, CDR2 LQKENI, per germline. This CDR3 comprises 13 residues. The ends lost 4 bases at V and 5 bases at J; junction bases unmatched: 2. The CDR3 reads CASSQTGGNEQYF. The CDR3 coding sequence is TGTGCCAGCTCACAGACAGGGGGCAACGAGCAGTACTTC.

This rearrangement joins TRBV7-9 to TRBJ2-2, with 7 bases identical to TRBD2. The CDR3 has 15 residues. CDR1 and CDR2 (germline): SEHNR, FQNEAQ (reference sequence). Germline trimming cut 6 bases from V and 0 bases from J; bases unmatched to any gene: 4. The CDR3 here is CASRPSGANTGELFF. CDR3 coding DNA: TGTGCCAGCAGACCAAGCGGGGCGAACACCGGGGAGCTGTTTTTT.

This clone was seen ten or more times. The CDR3 protein is CASSGGRNTEAFF. The CDR3 coding sequence is TGTGCCAGCAGCGGGGGGAGGAACACTGAAGCTTTCTTT. This chain joins TRBV5-4 and TRBJ1-1, with D possibly matching TRBD1 (5 bases). Germline CDR1 reads SGHNT; CDR2 reads YYREEE (reference sequence). V lost 4 bases and J lost 1, with 8 bases in between. This CDR3 contains 13 residues.

V and J are TRBV28 and TRBJ1-2; D might be TRBD1 (5 bases). CDR3 length equals 15 residues. Trimming shortened V by 6 bases and J by 0 bases, and 14 bases separated the two germline ends. Germline CDR1 MDHEN, CDR2 SYDVKM. The CDR3 loop is CASRSRQPSNYGYTF. The CDR3 DNA reads as TGTGCCAGCAGGTCCCGACAGCCCTCTAACTATGGCTACACCTTC.

The genes are TRBV7-2 and TRBJ1-6, with TRBD1 matching over 11 bases. This CDR3 is built from 16 residues. Per the germline V gene, CDR1 is SGHTA and CDR2 is FQGNSA. V lost 3 bases to trimming and J lost 7 bases; unmatched junction nucleotides: 5. CDR3 in DNA: TGTGCCAGCAGCTTCGGACAGGGGGCTAGGAATTCACCCCTCCACTTT. Its protein product is CASSFGQGARNSPLHF.

The V and J genes are TRBV3-1 (or the pseudogene TRBV3-2) and TRBJ2-3; possible D gene TRBD2, 6 bases. The CDR3 sequence is 16 residues long. CDR1 and CDR2 (germline): LGHDT, YNNKEL (reference sequence). The V end lost 4 bases, the J end lost 3 bases, and 17 bases lay between the germline ends. CDR3 loop: CASSPARDGRTDTQYF. The CDR3 DNA sequence: TGTGCCAGCAGCCCAGCCCGAGACGGGAGAACAGATACGCAGTATTTT.

The chain carries TRBV6-5 and TRBJ1-5, with 7 nucleotides matching TRBD1. The CDR3 consists of 16 residues. The V gene end was trimmed by 2 bases and the J gene end by 2 bases; junction bases not matched to a gene: 6. Per germline, CDR1 MNHEY and CDR2 SVGAGI. CDR3 DNA: TGTGCCAGCAGTTACGGCTCAGGGGGAGGCAATCAGCCCCAGCATTTT. Translation: CASSYGSGGGNQPQHF.